This T cell receptor beta chain was sequenced for a study of T cell repertoires in cytomegalovirus infection. This clonotype has just a few counts. TCRdb re-analysed the reads in MiXCR, keeping a single row per CDR3 protein. The table has 200,000 to 300,000 distinct CDR3 sequences, 12% to 15% seen once. The source material was PBMCs. This clonotype originated in a human donor in good health (CMV status not recorded). Some clones in this sample may be carry-over from other donors' samples.

The CDR3 loop reads CASSIGTVFNEKLFF. CDR3 nucleotide sequence: TGTGCCAGCAGTATAGGGACCGTATTTAATGAAAAACTGTTTTTT. This chain connects TRBV28 to TRBJ1-4, with a weak D call TRBD1 (5 bases). Germline V gives CDR1 MDHEN, CDR2 SYDVKM. CDR3 length equals 15 residues. Trimming shortened V by 5 bases and J by 4 bases, and 14 bases separated the two germline ends.